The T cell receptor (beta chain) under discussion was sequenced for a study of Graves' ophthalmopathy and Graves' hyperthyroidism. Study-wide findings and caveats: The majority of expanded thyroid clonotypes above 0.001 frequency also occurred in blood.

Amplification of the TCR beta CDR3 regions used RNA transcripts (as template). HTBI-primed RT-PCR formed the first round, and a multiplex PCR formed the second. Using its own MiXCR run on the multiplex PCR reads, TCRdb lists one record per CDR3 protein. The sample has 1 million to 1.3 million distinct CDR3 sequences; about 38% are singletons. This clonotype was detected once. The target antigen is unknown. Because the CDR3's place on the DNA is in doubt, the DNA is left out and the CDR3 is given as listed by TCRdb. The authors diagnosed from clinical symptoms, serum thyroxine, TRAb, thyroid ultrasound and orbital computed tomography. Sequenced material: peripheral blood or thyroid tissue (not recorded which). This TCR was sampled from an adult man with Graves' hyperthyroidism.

The CDR3 protein is CASSEWGKGYTFGSGTQYF. The rearrangement joins TRBV25-1 to TRBJ2-5; the DNA was not used to check the table's D call, TRBD1. Inclusive of both ends, the CDR3 amounts to 19 amino acids. Germline CDR1 and CDR2: MGHDK and SYGVNS.